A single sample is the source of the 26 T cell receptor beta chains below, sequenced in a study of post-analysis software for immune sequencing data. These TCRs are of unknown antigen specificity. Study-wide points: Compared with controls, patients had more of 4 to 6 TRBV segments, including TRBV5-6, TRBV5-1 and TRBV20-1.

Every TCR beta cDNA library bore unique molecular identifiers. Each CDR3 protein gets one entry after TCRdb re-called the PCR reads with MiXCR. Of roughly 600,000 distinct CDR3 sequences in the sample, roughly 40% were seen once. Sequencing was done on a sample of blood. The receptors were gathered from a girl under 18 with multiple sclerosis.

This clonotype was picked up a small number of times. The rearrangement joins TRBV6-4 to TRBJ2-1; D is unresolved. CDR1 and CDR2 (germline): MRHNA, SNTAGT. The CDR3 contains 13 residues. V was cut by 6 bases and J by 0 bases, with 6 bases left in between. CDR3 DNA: TGTGCCAGCAGCATCGACTCCTACAATGAGCAGTTCTTC. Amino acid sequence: CASSIDSYNEQFF.

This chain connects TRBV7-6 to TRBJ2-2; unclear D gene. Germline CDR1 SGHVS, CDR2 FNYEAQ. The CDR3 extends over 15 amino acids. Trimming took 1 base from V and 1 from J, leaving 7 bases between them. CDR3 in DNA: TGTGCCAGCAGCTTAGAAGGTCTGAACACCGGGGAGCTGTTTTTT. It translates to CASSLEGLNTGELFF.

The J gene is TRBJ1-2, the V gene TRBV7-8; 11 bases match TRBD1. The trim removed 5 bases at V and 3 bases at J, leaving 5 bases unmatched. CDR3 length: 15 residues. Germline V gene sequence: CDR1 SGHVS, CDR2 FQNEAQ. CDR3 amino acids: CASSKPGQGDYGYTF. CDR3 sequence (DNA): TGTGCCAGCAGCAAGCCGGGACAGGGGGACTATGGCTACACCTTC.

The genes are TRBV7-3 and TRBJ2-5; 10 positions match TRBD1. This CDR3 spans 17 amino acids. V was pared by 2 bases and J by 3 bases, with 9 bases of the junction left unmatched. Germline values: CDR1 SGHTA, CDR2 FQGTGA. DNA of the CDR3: TGTGCCAGCAGCTTAGTTGGGACAGGGGACTATGAAGAGACCCAGTACTTC. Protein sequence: CASSLVGTGDYEETQYF.

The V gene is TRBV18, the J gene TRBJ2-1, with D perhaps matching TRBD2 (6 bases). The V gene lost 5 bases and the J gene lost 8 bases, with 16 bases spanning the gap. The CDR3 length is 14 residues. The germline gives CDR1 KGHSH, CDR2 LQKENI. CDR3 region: CASSTRWAGYEQFF. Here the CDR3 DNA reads TGTGCCAGCTCAACACGGTGGGCGGGGTATGAGCAGTTCTTC.

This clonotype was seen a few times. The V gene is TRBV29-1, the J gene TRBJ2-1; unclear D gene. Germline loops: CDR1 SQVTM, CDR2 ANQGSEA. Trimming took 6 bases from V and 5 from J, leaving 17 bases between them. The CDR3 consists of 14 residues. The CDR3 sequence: CSVTALGLDNEQFF. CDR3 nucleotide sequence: TGCAGCGTGACCGCCTTGGGCCTAGACAATGAGCAGTTCTTC.

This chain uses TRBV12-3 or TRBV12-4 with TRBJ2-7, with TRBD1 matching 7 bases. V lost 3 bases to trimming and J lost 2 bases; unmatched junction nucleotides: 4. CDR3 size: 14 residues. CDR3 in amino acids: CASSFDREAYEQYF. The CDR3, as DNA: TGTGCCAGCAGTTTCGACAGGGAAGCCTACGAGCAGTACTTC.

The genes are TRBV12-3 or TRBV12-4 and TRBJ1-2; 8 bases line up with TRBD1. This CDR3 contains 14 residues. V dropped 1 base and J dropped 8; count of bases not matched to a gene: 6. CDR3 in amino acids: CASSLVRTGSGYTF. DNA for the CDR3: TGTGCCAGCAGTTTAGTCCGGACAGGGAGCGGCTACACCTTC.

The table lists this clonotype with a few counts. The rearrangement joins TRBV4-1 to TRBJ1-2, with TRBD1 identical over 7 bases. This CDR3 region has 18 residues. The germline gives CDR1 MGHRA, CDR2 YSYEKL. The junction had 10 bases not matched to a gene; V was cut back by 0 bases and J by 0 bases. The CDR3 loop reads CASSQERAAGGTNYGYTF. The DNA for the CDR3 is TGCGCCAGCAGCCAAGAAAGGGCCGCAGGGGGTACTAACTATGGCTACACCTTC.

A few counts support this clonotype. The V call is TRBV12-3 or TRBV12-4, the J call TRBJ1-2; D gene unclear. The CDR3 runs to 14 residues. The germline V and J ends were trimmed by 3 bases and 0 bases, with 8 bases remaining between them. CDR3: CASSFGRTNYGYTF. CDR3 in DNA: TGTGCCAGCAGTTTCGGCCGAACTAACTATGGCTACACCTTC.

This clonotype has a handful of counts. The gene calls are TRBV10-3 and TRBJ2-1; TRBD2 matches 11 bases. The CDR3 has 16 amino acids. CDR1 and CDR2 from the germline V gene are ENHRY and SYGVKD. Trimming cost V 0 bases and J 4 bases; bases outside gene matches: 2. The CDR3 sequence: CAISESGTSGYNEQFF. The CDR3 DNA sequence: TGTGCCATCAGTGAGTCCGGGACTAGCGGTTACAATGAGCAGTTCTTC.

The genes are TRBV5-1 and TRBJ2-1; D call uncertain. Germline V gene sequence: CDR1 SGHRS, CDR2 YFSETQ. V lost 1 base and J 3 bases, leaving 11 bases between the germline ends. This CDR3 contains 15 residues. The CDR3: CASSLNMGFYNEQFF. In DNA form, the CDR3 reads TGCGCCAGCAGCTTGAATATGGGCTTCTACAATGAGCAGTTCTTC. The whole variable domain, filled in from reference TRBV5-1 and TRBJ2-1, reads KAGVTQTPRYLIKTRGQQVTLSCSPISGHRSVSWYQQTPGQGLQFLFEYFSETQRNKGNFPGRFSGRQFSNSRSEMNVSTLELGDSALYLCASSLNMGFYNEQFFGPGTRLTVL.

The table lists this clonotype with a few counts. CDR3 nucleotide sequence: TGTGCCAGCAGCTTAGTCGGACGCCAATGGGGCTACACCTTC. Translation: CASSLVGRQWGYTF. This sequence joins TRBV7-9 and TRBJ1-2; D remains ambiguous. The ends were cut back, 1 base at V and 8 bases at J, with 14 bases in the middle. CDR1 and CDR2 (germline): SEHNR, FQNEAQ (reference sequence). The CDR3 is 14 amino acids. The variable domain in full, with the rest retrieved from reference TRBV7-9 and TRBJ1-2, is DTGVSQNPRHKITKRGQNVTFRCDPISEHNRLYWYRQTLGQGPEFLTYFQNEAQLEKSRLLSDRFSAERPKGSFSTLEIQRTEQGDSAMYLCASSLVGRQWGYTFGSGTRLTVV.

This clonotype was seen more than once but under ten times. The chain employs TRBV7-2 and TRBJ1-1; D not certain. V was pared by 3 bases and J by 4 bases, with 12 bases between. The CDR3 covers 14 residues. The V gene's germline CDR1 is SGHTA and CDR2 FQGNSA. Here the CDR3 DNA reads TGTGCCAGCAGCTTCACGCGTTTTTCCACTGAAGCTTTCTTT. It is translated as CASSFTRFSTEAFF.

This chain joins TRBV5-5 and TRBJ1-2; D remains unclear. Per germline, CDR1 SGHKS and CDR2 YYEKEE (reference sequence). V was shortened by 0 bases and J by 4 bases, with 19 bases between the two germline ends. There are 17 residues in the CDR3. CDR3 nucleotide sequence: TGTGCCAGCAGCTTGGCGGTACGGCAGCCCAAGGCCTATGGCTACACCTTC. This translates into CASSLAVRQPKAYGYTF.

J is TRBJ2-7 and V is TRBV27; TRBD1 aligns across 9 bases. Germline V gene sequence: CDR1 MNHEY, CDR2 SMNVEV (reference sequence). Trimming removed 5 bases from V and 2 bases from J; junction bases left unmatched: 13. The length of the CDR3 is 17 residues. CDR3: CASSVTGGEASPYEQYF. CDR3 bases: TGTGCCAGCAGTGTCACAGGGGGCGAAGCCTCTCCCTACGAGCAGTACTTC.

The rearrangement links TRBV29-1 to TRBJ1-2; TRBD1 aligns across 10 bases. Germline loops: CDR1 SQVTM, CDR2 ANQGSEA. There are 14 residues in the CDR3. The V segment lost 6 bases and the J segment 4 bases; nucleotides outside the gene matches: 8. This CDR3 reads CSVSGTGAGYGYTF. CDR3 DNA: TGCAGCGTCTCCGGGACAGGGGCGGGCTATGGCTACACCTTC.

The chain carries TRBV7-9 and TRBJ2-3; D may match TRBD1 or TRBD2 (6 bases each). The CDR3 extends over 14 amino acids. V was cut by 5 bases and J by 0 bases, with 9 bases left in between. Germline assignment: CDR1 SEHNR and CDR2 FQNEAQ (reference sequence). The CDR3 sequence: CASSAGQSTDTQYF. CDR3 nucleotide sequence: TGTGCCAGCAGCGCGGGACAAAGCACAGATACGCAGTATTTT. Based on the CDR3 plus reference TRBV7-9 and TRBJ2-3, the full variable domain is DTGVSQNPRHKITKRGQNVTFRCDPISEHNRLYWYRQTLGQGPEFLTYFQNEAQLEKSRLLSDRFSAERPKGSFSTLEIQRTEQGDSAMYLCASSAGQSTDTQYFGPGTRLTVL.

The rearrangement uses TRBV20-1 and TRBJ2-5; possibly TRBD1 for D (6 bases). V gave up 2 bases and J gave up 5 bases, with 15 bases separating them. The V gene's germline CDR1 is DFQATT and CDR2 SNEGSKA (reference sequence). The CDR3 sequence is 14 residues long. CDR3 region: CSARTGSISETQYF. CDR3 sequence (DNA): TGCAGTGCTAGAACAGGGTCTATTTCGGAGACCCAGTACTTC.

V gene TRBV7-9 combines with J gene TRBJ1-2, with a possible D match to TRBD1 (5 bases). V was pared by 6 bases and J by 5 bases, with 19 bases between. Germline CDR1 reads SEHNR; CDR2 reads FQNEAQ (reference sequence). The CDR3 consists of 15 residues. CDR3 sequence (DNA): TGTGCCAGCAGTCCCCAGGTGGGGGAAGGGTATGGCTACACCTTC. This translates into CASSPQVGEGYGYTF. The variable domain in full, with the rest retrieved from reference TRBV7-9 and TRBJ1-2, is DTGVSQNPRHKITKRGQNVTFRCDPISEHNRLYWYRQTLGQGPEFLTYFQNEAQLEKSRLLSDRFSAERPKGSFSTLEIQRTEQGDSAMYLCASSPQVGEGYGYTFGSGTRLTVV.

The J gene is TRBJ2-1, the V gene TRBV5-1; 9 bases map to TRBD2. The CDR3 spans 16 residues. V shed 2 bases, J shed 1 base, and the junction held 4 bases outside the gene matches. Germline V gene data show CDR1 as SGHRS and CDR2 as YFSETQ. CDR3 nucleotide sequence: TGCGCCAGCAGCTTCAGTAGCGGGGGATCCTACAATGAGCAGTTCTTC. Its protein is CASSFSSGGSYNEQFF.

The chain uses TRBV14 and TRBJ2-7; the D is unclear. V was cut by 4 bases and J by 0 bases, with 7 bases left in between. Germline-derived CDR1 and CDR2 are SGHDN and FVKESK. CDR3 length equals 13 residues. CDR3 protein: CASSLWGSYEQYF. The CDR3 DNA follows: TGTGCCAGCAGCCTCTGGGGCTCCTACGAGCAGTACTTC.

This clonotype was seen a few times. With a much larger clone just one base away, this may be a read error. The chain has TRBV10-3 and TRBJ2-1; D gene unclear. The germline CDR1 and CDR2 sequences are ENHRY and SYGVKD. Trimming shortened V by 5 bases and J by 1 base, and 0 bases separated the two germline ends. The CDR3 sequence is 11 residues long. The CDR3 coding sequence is TGTGCCATCAGTTCCTACAATGAGCAGTTCTTC. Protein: CAISSYNEQFF.

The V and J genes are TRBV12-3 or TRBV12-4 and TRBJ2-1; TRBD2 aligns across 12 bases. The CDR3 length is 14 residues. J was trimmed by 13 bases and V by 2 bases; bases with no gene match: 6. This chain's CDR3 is CASSLNLAGGTQFF. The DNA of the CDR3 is TGTGCCAGCAGTTTAAACCTAGCGGGAGGGACCCAGTTCTTC.

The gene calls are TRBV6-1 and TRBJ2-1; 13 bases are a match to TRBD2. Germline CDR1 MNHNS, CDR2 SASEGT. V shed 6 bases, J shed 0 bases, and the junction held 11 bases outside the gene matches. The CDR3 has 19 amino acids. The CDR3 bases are TGTGCCAGCAGCTGGATGGGACTAGCGGGGTCCCGCTCCTACAATGAGCAGTTCTTC. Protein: CASSWMGLAGSRSYNEQFF.

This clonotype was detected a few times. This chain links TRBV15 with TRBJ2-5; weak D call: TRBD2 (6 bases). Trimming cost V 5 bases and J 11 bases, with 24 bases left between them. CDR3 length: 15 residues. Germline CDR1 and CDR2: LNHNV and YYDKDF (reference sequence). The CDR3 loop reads CATSVAMQEGNEQYF. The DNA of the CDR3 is TGTGCCACCAGCGTTGCTATGCAGGAGGGCAATGAGCAGTACTTC.